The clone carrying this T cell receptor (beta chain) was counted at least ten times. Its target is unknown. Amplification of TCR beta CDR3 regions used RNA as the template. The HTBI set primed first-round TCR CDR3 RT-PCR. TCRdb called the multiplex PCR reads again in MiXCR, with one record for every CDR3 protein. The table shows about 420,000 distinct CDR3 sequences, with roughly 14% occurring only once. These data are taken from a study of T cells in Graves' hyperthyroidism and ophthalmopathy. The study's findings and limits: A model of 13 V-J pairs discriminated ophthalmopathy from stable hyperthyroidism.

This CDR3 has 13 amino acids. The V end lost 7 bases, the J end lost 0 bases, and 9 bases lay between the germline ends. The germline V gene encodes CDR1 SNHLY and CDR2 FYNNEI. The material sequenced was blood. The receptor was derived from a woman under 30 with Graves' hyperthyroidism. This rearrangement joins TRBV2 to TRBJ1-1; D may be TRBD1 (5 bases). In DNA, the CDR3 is TGTGCCAGCACCCAGGACATGAACACTGAAGCTTTCTTT. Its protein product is CASTQDMNTEAFF.